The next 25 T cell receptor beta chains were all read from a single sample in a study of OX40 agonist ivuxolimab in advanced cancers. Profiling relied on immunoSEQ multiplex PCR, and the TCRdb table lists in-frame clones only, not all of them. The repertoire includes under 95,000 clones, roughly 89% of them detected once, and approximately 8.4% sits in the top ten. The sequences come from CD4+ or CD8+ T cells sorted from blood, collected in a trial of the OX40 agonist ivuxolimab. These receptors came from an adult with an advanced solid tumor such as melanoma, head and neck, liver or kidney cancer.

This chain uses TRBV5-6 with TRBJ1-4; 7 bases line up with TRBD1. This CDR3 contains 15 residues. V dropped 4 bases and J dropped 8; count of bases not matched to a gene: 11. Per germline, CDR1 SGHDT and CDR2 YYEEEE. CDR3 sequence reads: CASSVITGASEKLFF. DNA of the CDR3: TGTGCCAGCAGCGTAATAACAGGGGCCTCGGAAAAACTGTTTTTT.

The CDR3 DNA is TGTGCCAGCAGTCTGACAGGCAATCAGCCCCAGCATTTT. This codes for CASSLTGNQPQHF. The rearrangement links TRBV27 to TRBJ1-5, with D possibly being TRBD1 (5 bases). V was trimmed by 5 bases and J by 2 bases, leaving 7 bases between them. The germline V gene encodes CDR1 MNHEY and CDR2 SMNVEV (reference sequence). This CDR3 spans 13 amino acids.

The CDR3 nucleotides read TGTGCCAGCAGTGAAGGAGGGCGGATCGACCTCTATGGCTACACCTTC. It codes for CASSEGGRIDLYGYTF. The rearrangement joins TRBV25-1 to TRBJ1-2; no clear D. This CDR3 is built from 16 residues. The germline V gene encodes CDR1 MGHDK and CDR2 SYGVNS. V was trimmed by 2 bases and J by 4 bases, leaving 17 bases between them.

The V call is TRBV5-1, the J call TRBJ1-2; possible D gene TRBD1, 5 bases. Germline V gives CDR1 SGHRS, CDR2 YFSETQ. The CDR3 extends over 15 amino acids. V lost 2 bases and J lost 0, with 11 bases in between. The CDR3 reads CASSLRGVANYGYTF. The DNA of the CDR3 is TGCGCCAGCAGCTTACGAGGGGTAGCTAACTATGGCTACACCTTC.

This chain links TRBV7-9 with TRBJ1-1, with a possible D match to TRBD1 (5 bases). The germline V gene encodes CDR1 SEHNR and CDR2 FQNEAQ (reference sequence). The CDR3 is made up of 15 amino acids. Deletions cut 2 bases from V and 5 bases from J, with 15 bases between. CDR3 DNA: TGTGCCAGCAGCTTACGGTGGGACTCGAGGACTGAAGCTTTCTTT. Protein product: CASSLRWDSRTEAFF.

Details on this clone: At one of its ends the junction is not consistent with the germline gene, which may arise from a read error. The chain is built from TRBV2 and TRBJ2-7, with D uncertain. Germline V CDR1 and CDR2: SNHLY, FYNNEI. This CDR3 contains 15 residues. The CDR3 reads CASSEVYRDLGEQYF. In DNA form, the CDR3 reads TGTGCCAGCAGCGAAGTGTATAGGGATTTGGGGGAGCAGTACTTC.

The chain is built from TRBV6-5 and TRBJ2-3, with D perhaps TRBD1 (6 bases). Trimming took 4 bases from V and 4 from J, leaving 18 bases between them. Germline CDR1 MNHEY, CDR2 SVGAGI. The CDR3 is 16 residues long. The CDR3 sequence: CASSSRTVGAADTQYF. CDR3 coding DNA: TGTGCCAGCAGTTCACGGACAGTAGGCGCAGCAGATACGCAGTATTTT.

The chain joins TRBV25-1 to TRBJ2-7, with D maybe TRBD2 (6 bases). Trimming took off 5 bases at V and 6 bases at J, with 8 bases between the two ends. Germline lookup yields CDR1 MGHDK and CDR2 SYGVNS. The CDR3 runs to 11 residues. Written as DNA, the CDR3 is TGTGCCAGCAGTCTGGGGGGCGAGCAGTACTTC. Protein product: CASSLGGEQYF.

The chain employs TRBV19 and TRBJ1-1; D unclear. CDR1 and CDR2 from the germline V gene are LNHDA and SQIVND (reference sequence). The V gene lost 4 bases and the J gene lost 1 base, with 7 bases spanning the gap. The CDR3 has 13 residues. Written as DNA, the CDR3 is TGTGCCAGTAGTAAACTACAGAACACTGAAGCTTTCTTT. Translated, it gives CASSKLQNTEAFF. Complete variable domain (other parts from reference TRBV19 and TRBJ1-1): DGGITQSPKYLFRKEGQNVTLSCEQNLNHDAMYWYRQDPGQGLRLIYYSQIVNDFQKGDIAEGYSVSREKKESFPLTVTSAQKNPTAFYLCASSKLQNTEAFFGQGTRLTVV.

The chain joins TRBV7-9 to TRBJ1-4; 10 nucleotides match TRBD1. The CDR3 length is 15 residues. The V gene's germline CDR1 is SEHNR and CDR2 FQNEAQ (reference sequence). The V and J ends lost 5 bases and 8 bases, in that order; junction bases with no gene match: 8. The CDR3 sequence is CASSTLDRGQEKLFF. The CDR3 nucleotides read TGTGCCAGCAGCACCCTCGACAGGGGGCAGGAAAAACTGTTTTTT.

The CDR3 protein is CASSPDSYEQYF. The CDR3 bases are TGTGCCAGCAGCCCCGACAGCTACGAGCAGTACTTC. V and J are TRBV28 and TRBJ2-5, with a weak D call TRBD1 (5 bases). The end of the DNA is better explained by TRBJ2-7, so the J call may be wrong. Germline assignment: CDR1 MDHEN and CDR2 SYDVKM. The CDR3 runs to 12 residues.

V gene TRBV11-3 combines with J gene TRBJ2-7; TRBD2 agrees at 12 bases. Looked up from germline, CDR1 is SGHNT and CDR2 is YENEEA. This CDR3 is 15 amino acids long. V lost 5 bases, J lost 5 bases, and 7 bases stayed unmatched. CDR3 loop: CASSIASGRANEQYF. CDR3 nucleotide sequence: TGTGCCAGCAGCATCGCTAGCGGGAGGGCAAACGAGCAGTACTTC.

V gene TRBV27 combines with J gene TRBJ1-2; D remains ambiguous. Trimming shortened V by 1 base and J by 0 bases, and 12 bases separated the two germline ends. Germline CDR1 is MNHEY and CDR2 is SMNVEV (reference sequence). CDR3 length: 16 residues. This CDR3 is CASSLFGYNANYGYTF. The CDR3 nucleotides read TGTGCCAGCAGTTTATTCGGGTATAATGCTAACTATGGCTACACCTTC.

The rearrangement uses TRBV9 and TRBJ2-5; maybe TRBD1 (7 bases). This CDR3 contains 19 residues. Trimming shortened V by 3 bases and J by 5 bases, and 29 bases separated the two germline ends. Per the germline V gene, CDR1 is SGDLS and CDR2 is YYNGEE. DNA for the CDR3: TGTGCCAGCAGCGCAGGGCGGGGTCCAGGGGGTCTCAGGGACGAGACCCAGTACTTC. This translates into CASSAGRGPGGLRDETQYF.

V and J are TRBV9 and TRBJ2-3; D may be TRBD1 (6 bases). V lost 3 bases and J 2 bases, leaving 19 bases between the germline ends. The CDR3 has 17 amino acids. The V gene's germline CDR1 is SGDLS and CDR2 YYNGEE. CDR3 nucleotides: TGTGCCAGCAGCGACCAGGGGTCCCTTGAATTCACAGATACGCAGTATTTT. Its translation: CASSDQGSLEFTDTQYF.

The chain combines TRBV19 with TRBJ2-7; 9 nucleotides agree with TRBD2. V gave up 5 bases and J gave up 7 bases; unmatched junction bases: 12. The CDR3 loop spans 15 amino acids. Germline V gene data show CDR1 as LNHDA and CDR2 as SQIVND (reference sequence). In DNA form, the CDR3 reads TGTGCCAGTAGTGTGGTAGCGGGAGTGAAAAATGAGCAGTACTTC. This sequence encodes CASSVVAGVKNEQYF. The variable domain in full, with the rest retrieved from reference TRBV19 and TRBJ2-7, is DGGITQSPKYLFRKEGQNVTLSCEQNLNHDAMYWYRQDPGQGLRLIYYSQIVNDFQKGDIAEGYSVSREKKESFPLTVTSAQKNPTAFYLCASSVVAGVKNEQYFGPGTRLTVT.

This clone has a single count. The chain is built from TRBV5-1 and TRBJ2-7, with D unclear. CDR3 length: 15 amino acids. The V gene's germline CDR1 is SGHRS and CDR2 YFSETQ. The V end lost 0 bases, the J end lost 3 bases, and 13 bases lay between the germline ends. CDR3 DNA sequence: TGCGCCAGCAGCTTGGCCGGAACTCGTGTCTACGAGCAGTACTTC. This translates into CASSLAGTRVYEQYF.

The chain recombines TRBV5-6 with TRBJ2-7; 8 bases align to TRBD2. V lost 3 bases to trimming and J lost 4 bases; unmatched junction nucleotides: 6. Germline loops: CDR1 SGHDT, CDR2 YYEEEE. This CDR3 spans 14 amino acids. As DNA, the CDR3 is TGTGCCAGCAGCTCCAGACTAGCGCGTTACGAGCAGTACTTC. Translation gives CASSSRLARYEQYF.

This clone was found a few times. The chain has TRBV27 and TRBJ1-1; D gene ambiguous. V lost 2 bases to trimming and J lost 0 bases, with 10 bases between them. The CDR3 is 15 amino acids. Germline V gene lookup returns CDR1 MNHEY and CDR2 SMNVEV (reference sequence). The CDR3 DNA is TGTGCCAGCAGTTTAAGGGAGGGCATGAACACTGAAGCTTTCTTT. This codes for CASSLREGMNTEAFF.

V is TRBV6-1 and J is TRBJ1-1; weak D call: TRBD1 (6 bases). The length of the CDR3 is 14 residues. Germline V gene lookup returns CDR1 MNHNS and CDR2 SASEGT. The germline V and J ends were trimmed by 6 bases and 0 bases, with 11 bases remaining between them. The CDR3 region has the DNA TGTGCCAGCAGAGGGGGGCGACTGAACACTGAAGCTTTCTTT. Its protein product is CASRGGRLNTEAFF.

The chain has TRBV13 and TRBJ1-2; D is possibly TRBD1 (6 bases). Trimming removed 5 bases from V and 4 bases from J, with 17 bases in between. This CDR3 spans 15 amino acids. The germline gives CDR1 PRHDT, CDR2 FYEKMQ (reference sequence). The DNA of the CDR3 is TGTGCCAGCAGCCTAACCCTCGGACAGAGCTATGGCTACACCTTC. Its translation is CASSLTLGQSYGYTF.

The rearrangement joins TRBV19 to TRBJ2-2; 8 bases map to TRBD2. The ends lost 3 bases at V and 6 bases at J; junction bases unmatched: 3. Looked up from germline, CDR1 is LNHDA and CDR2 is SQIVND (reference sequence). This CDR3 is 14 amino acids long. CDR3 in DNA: TGTGCCAGTAGTATTGGGACTAGGTCCGGGGAGCTGTTTTTT. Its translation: CASSIGTRSGELFF.

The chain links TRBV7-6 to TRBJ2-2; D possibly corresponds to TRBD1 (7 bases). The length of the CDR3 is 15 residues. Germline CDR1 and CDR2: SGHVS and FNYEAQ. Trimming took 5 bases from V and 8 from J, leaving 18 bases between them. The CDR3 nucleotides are TGTGCCAGCAGCCCATACCAGACAGGGAGGGGGGAGCTGTTTTTT. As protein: CASSPYQTGRGELFF.

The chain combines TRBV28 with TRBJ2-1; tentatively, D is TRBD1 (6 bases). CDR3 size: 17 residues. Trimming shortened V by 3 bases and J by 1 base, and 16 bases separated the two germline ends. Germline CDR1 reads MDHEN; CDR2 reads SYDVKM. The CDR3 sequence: CASSLEVGQGSYNEQFF. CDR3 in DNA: TGTGCCAGCAGTTTGGAAGTGGGGCAGGGGTCCTACAATGAGCAGTTCTTC.

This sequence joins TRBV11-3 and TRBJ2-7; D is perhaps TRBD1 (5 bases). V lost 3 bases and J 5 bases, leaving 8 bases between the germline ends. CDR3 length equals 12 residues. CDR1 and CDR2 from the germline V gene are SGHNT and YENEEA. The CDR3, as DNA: TGTGCCAGCAGCTTTACAGGTGACGAGCAGTACTTC. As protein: CASSFTGDEQYF.